This T cell receptor beta chain was obtained from a study of Ad26.COV2.S vaccination and SARS-CoV-2 variants. Study-wide context: Intramuscular Ad26.COV2.S doses were given once or twice, 56 days apart.

The V gene's germline CDR1 is SEHNR and CDR2 FQNEAQ (reference sequence). With 5 bases clipped from V and 6 bases from J, the junction kept 6 bases outside the gene matches. CDR3 size: 14 residues. TCRdb's copy holds only in-frame clones and misses some; the assay was immunoSEQ multiplex PCR. Here the sample spans 250,000 to 300,000 clones, about 89% being singletons. The treatment: over 15 received Ad26.COV2.S at low or high dose, single or two shots; several received placebo; per-sample allocation not given. All samples were drawn on day 63, counting from the first vaccine or placebo injection. The sample consisted of peripheral blood, taken in a trial of Ad26.COV2.S vaccine versus placebo. The rearrangement uses TRBV7-9 and TRBJ2-1; the match to TRBD2 covers 8 bases. The clonotype was recovered from a person aged 18-65 years who received the Ad26.COV2.S COVID-19 vaccine or a placebo. The DNA of the CDR3 is TGTGCCAGCAGCCTGGGACTAGGAATCAATGAGCAGTTCTTC. Amino acid sequence: CASSLGLGINEQFF.